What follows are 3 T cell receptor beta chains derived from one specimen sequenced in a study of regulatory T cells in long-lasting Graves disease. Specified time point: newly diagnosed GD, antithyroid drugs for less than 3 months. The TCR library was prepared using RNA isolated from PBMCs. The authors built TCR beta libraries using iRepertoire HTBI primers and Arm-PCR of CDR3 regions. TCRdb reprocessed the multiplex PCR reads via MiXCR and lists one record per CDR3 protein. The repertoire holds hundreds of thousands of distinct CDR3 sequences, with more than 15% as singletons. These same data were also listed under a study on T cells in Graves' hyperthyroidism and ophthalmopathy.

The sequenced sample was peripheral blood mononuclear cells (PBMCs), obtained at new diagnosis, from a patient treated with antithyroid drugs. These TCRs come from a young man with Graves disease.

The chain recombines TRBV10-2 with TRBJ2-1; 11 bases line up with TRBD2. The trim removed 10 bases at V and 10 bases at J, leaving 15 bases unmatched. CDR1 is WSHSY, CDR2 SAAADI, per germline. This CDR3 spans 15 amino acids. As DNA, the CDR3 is TGCGCCACCATAAACTTAGCGGGAGGGTTGGACGAGCAGTTCTTC. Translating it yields CATINLAGGLDEQFF.

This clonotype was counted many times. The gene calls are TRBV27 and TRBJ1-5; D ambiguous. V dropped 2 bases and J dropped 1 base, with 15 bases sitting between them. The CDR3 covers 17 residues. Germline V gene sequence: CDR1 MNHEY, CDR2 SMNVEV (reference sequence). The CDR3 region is CASSLASGSLSNQPQHF. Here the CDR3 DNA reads TGTGCCAGCAGTTTAGCGTCCGGCAGTTTAAGCAATCAGCCCCAGCATTTT.

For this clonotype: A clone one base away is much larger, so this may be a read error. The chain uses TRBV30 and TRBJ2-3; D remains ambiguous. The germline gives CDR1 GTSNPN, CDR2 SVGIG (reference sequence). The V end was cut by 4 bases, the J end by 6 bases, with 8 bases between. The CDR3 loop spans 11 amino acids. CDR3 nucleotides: TGTGCCTGGAATTTTGCCGATACGCAGTATTTT. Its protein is CAWNFADTQYF.